This paragraph reports one T cell receptor beta chain. V lost 2 bases, J lost 7 bases, and 7 bases stayed unmatched. CDR1 and CDR2 from the germline V gene are SGDLS and YYNGEE. This CDR3 has 15 residues. This entry belongs to a study of control samples from healthy donors and cancer patients. Only in-frame clones appear in the TCRdb table, and some are missing; sequencing was by immunoSEQ multiplex PCR. The sample has about 160,000 clones; around 90% are singletons. The gene calls are TRBV9 and TRBJ2-1; 9 bases align to TRBD2. Material for sequencing was blood. The sequence was obtained from a man under 40 in good health. The CDR3 reads CASSVTSGSGNEQFF. The CDR3 DNA reads as TGTGCCAGCAGCGTGACTAGCGGTTCTGGGAATGAGCAGTTCTTC.